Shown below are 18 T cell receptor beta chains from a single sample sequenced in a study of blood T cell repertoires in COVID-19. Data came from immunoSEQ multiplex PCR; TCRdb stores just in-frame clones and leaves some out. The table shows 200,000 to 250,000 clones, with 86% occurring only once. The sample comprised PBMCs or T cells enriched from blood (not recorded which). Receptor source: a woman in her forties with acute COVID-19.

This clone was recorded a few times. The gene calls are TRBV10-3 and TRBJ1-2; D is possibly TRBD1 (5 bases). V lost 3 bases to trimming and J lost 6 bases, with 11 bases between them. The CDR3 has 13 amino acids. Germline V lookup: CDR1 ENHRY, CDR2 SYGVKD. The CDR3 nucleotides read TGTGCCATCAGTGACCCAGGGCCCGATGGCTACACCTTC. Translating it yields CAISDPGPDGYTF.

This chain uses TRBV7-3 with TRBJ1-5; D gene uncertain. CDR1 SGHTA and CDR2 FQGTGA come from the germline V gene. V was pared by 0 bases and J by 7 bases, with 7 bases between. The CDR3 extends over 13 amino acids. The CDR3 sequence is CASSLTLVQPQHF. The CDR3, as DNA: TGTGCCAGCAGCTTAACCCTAGTACAGCCCCAGCATTTT.

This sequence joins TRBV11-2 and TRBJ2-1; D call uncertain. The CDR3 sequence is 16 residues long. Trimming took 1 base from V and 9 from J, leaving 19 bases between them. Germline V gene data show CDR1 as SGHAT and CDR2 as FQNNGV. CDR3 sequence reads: CASSLVESPPSGEQFF. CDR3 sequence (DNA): TGTGCCAGCAGCTTAGTAGAGAGTCCCCCGTCGGGTGAGCAGTTCTTC.

The CDR3 loop reads CASSLGSMLGYTF. As DNA, the CDR3 is TGTGCCAGCAGCTTGGGGAGTATGTTAGGCTACACCTTC. This rearrangement joins TRBV5-5 to TRBJ1-2; D is uncertain. CDR3 length equals 13 residues. V was cut by 0 bases and J by 8 bases, with 11 bases left in between. In germline, CDR1 is SGHKS, CDR2 YYEKEE (reference sequence).

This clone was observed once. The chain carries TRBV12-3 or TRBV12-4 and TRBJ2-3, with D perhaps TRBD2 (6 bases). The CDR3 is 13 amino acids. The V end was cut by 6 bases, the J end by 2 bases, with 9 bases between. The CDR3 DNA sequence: TGTGCCAGCAGCCGGGACTCCACAGATACGCAGTATTTT. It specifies CASSRDSTDTQYF.

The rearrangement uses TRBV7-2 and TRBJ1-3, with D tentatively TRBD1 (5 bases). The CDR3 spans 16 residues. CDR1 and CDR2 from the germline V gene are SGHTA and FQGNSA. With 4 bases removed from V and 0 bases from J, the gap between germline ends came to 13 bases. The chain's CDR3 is CASSSRQTTSGNTIYF. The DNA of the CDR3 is TGTGCCAGCAGCTCCAGACAGACCACCTCTGGAAACACCATATATTTT.

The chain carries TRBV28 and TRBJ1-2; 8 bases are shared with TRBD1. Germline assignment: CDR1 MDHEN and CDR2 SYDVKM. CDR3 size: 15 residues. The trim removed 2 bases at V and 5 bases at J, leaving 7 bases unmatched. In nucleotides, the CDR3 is TGTGCCAGCAGTTTAGGTGGGACAGGTAGATATGGCTACACCTTC. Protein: CASSLGGTGRYGYTF.

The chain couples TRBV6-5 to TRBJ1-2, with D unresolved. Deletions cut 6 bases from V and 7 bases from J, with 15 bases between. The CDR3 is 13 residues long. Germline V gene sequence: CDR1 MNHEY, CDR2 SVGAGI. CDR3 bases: TGTGCCAGCAGCCTGGGAGGCGAGGGTGGCTACACCTTC. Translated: CASSLGGEGGYTF.

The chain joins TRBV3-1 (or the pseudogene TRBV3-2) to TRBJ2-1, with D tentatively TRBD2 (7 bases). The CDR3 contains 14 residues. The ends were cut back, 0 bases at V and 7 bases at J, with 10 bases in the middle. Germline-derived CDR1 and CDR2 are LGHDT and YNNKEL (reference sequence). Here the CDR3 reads CASSQDGGPNEQFF. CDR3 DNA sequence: TGTGCCAGCAGCCAAGACGGGGGGCCGAATGAGCAGTTCTTC.

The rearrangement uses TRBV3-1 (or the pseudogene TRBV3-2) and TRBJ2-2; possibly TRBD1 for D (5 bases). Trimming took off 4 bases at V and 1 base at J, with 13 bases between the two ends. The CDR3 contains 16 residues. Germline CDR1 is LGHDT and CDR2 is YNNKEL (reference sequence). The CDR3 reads CASSPDSLRNTGELFF. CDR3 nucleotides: TGTGCCAGCAGCCCTGACAGCCTAAGGAACACCGGGGAGCTGTTTTTT.

The CDR3 DNA reads TGTGCCAGTAGTATAGGGGACTGGGCGGGCAATCAGCCCCAGCATTTT. Amino acids: CASSIGDWAGNQPQHF. V is TRBV19 and J is TRBJ1-5; possibly TRBD1 for D (5 bases). The length of the CDR3 is 16 residues. V was cut by 1 base and J by 2 bases, with 12 bases left in between. Germline-derived CDR1 and CDR2 are LNHDA and SQIVND (reference sequence).

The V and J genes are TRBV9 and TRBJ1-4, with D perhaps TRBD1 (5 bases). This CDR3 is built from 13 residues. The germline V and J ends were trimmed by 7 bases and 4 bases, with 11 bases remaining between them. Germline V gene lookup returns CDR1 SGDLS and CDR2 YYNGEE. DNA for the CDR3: TGTGCCAGCGGACCGGGACTTAATGAAAAACTGTTTTTT. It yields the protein CASGPGLNEKLFF. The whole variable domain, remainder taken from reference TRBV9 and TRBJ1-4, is DSGVTQTPKHLITATGQRVTLRCSPRSGDLSVYWYQQSLDQGLQFLIQYYNGEERAKGNILERFSAQQFPDLHSELNLSSLELGDSALYFCASGPGLNEKLFFGSGTQLSVL.

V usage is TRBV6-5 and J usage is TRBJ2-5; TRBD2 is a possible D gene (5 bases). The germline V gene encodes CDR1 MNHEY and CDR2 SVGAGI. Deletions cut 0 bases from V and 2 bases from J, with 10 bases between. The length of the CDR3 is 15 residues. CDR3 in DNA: TGTGCCAGCAGTTACTCGCCTAGCTCTCAAGAGACCCAGTACTTC. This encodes CASSYSPSSQETQYF.

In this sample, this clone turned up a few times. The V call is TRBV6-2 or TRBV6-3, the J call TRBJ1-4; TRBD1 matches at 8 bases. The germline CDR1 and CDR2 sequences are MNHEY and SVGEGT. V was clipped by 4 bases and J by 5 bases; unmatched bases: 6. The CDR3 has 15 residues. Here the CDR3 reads CASSSPRTGNEKLFF. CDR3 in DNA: TGTGCCAGCAGTTCTCCTCGGACAGGGAATGAAAAACTGTTTTTT.

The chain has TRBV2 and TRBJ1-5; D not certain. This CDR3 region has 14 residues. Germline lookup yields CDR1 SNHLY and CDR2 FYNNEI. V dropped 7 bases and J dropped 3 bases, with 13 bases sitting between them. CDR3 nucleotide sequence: TGTGCCAGCAACGCTCGAGGTAACAATCAGCCCCAGCATTTT. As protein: CASNARGNNQPQHF.

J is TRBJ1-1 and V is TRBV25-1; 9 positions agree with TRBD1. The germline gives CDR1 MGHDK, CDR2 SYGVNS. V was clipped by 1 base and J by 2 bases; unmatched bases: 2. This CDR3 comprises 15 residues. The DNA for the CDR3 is TGTGCCAGCAGTGAATGGGACAGGGCAAACACTGAAGCTTTCTTT. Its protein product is CASSEWDRANTEAFF.

CDR3 in DNA: TGCGCCAGCAGCCTCACAGGGTACGAGCAGTACTTC. Amino acids: CASSLTGYEQYF. The chain carries TRBV5-1 and TRBJ2-7; D is perhaps TRBD1 (6 bases). Trimming removed 4 bases from V and 4 bases from J, with 9 bases in between. The CDR3 is 12 amino acids. The germline V gene has CDR1 SGHRS and CDR2 YFSETQ.

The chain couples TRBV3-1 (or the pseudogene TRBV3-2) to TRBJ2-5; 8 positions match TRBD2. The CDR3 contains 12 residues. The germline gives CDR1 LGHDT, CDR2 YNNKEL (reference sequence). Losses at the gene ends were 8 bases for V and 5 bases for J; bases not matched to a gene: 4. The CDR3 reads CASSGGPETQYF. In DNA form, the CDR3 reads TGTGCCAGCTCGGGGGGGCCGGAGACCCAGTACTTC.